Below, 5 T cell receptor beta chains from the same sample are listed, as sequenced in a study of neurological immune-mediated disorders. One entry per CDR3 protein results from TCRdb running MiXCR on the 5' RACE reads. The sample has 65,000 to 90,000 distinct CDR3 sequences; around 10% are singletons. Sample: PBMCs. All receptors come from a man aged 40-49 years in good health.

A word on this clonotype: A much more abundant neighbour one base away suggests this may be a read error. The rearrangement links TRBV12-3 or TRBV12-4 to TRBJ2-2; 9 positions match TRBD2. The CDR3 totals 19 residues. Trimming cost V 7 bases and J 0 bases; bases outside gene matches: 15. CDR3 DNA sequence: TGTGCCAGCACCCCCTTTCTATTTGCGGGGGGGTCGAACACCGGGGAGCTGTTTTTT. Encoded protein: CASTPFLFAGGSNTGELFF.

This clonotype showed up many times. The chain links TRBV20-1 to TRBJ2-3, with D tentatively TRBD1 or TRBD2 (5 bases each). This CDR3 spans 12 amino acids. The germline V gene encodes CDR1 DFQATT and CDR2 SNEGSKA (reference sequence). V lost 5 bases and J lost 5, with 11 bases in between. The CDR3 sequence is CSAPRDGDTQYF. CDR3 nucleotide sequence: TGCAGTGCTCCACGGGACGGAGATACGCAGTATTTT.

The chain uses TRBV29-1 and TRBJ1-2, with 10 bases identical to TRBD1. The ends lost 7 bases at V and 8 bases at J; junction bases unmatched: 7. Germline V gives CDR1 SQVTM, CDR2 ANQGSEA. The CDR3 has 12 amino acids. This CDR3 is CSGQGQGVGYTF. The CDR3, as DNA: TGCAGCGGCCAAGGACAGGGGGTCGGCTACACCTTC.

This clonotype has a count of ten or more. V and J are TRBV9 and TRBJ1-2; D is undetermined. V was pared by 0 bases and J by 7 bases, with 16 bases between. Germline CDR1 reads SGDLS; CDR2 reads YYNGEE. The CDR3 has 15 residues. The CDR3 bases are TGTGCCAGCAGCGTAGGAGGCCGGCCAGGCAGTGGCTACACCTTC. This codes for CASSVGGRPGSGYTF.

This clonotype showed up many times. The gene calls are TRBV21-1 and TRBJ1-1. TRBV21-1 is annotated as a pseudogene. The CDR3 extends over 15 amino acids. CDR3 DNA: TGTGCCAGCAGCAACGAGGGTCTAGGCAACACTGAAGCTTTCTTT. It is translated as CASSNEGLGNTEAFF.